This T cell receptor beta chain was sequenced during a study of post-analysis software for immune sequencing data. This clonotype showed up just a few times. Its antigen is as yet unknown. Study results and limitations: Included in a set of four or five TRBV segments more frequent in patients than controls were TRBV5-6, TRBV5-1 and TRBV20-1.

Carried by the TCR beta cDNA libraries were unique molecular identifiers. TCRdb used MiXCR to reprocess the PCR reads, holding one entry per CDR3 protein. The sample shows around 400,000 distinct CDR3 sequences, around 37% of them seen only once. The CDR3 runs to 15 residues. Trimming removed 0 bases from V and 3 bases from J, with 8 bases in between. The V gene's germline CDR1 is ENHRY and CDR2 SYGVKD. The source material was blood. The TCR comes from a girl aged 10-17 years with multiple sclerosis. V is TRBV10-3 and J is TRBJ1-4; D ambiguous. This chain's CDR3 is CAISESTRSNEKLFF. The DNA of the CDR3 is TGTGCCATCAGTGAGTCGACTCGGTCTAATGAAAAACTGTTTTTT.